This T cell receptor beta chain was captured by sequencing in a study of T cells in tuberculosis (dated by TCRdb to 2016 to 2019). Background for the entire study: The study combined CD1B tetramers and high-throughput TCR immunosequencing to characterize T cells specific for the mycobacterial lipid antigen glucose monomycolate (GMM). With 9 to 10 people per group, a South African clinical cohort compared IGRA-negative adolescents, IGRA-positive adolescents with latent tuberculosis, and adults with active tuberculosis. Overall study outcomes, separate from this receptor: Clinical samples were chosen by availability of cryopreserved specimens, and active tuberculosis cases were adults while controls were adolescents. Using GEM motif frequencies, a classifier achieved over 55% accuracy, whereas a classifier built on the diverse GMM-specific repertoire got to roughly 90% accuracy (AUROC more than 0.85). Shorter CDR3-alpha lengths in active tuberculosis patients partly drove the smaller NN-distances, and the TCR-beta difference was not statistically significant. Active tuberculosis TCR-alpha repertoires showed smaller mean NN-distances to GMM-specific TCRs than IGRA-negative controls, suggesting clonal expansion of these TCRs.

With regard to this clone: The antigen this receptor binds is unknown. Base qualities were left out, and no much larger clone turns up one base away.

At study entry, adolescents were screened for latent tuberculosis infection by tuberculin skin test and QuantiFERON-TB GOLD In-Tube IGRA. Unsorted cryopreserved PBMC were immunosequenced, covering on average about 100,000 T cells per clinical donor. Eleven high schools in the Worcester region of the Western Cape, South Africa, served as enrollment sites for adolescents aged 12 to 18 years. Ten or so M. tuberculosis-infected adolescents and about 10 uninfected adolescents, matched for age and sex, were selected. PBMC from adolescents were isolated by density centrifugation from freshly drawn heparinized blood and were then cryopreserved. CDR1 and CDR2 were assigned from the germline V gene as ENHRY and SYGVKD. Trimming takes 10 bases from V and 10 bases from J, and the germline ends sit 30 bases apart. The CDR3 numbers 16 residues from cysteine through phenylalanine. Kept here is only the CDR3 DNA, which spans 48 bases and is read in frame from base 1.

TCR libraries were generated with the immunoSEQ multiplex PCR assay, using TCR-beta and/or TCR-alpha/delta assays for each sample. The Illumina high-throughput platform was used to sequence the amplified TCR libraries. The original pipeline was this. Clustering and dimensionality reduction relied on pairwise TCRdist distances among GMM-specific receptors from T cells that were either sorted ex vivo or expanded in vitro. Each clinical repertoire received a mean NN-distance score, defined as the average TCRdist to the nearest 10% of tetramer-positive reference sequences. GEM TCR motif frequency was computed as the fraction of unique TCRs matching known GEM sequences by V/J usage and CDR3 length. Active tuberculosis was classified by linear discriminant analysis with leave-one-out cross-validation, implemented in scikit-learn. TCRdb took this table from immuneACCESS and kept in-frame rearrangements with V and J called. Such tables lack part of the clones; where checked against another copy, unresolved V genes explain under half of the gap, and the rest is unexplained. V and J calls and clone size are copied from that table; D and trimming were computed from the DNA. This sample gives 30,000 to 45,000 clones in total; 85% to 95% of them show up just once. The leading ten clones occupy roughly 7% of the sample.

Recombination connected TRBV10-3 to TRBJ2-3, with TRBD1 perhaps the D gene, on 6 matching bases. This clonotype was obtained from a donor under 30 with latent tuberculosis or without tuberculosis infection. The source material was PBMCs. This receptor carries the CDR3 CATNTFIEGDTRPQYF. Here is the DNA: TGTGCCACAAATACATTTATAGAGGGGGACACGAGGCCGCAGTATTTT.